A selection of T cell receptor beta chains follows, all from one sample in a study of CD8+ T cells in alopecia areata. TCRdb's copy holds only in-frame clones and misses some; the assay was immunoSEQ multiplex PCR. Of approximately 150,000 clones listed, about 88% are singletons. This specimen consisted of CD8+ T cells sorted from blood, obtained at week 4, from a patient treated with tofacitinib. The receptor set was obtained from a human donor with alopecia areata. Each CDR3 is given with its conserved first and last residue. A D gene is named only where the DNA matches it firmly. Size values are once, few and many counts, or a class for expanded clones, and some rows have none.

-	TRBV27	TRBD1	TRBJ2-2	CASSAGQGSPGELFF	TGTGCCAGCAGTGCGGGACAGGGTTCCCCCGGGGAGCTGTTTTTT
-	TRBV5-6	-	TRBJ2-1	CASSPGDSNEQFF	TGTGCCAGCAGCCCTGGGGACTCCAATGAGCAGTTCTTC
-	TRBV30	-	TRBJ2-1	CAWRPGTSPYNEQFF	TGTGCCTGGAGACCCGGGACCTCCCCATACAATGAGCAGTTCTTC
once	TRBV5-6	TRBD2	TRBJ2-1	CASSHGTSGFYNEQFF	TGTGCCAGCAGCCACGGGACTAGCGGATTCTACAATGAGCAGTTCTTC
-	TRBV6-5	-	TRBJ2-1	CASSYSSLSEQFF	TGTGCCAGCAGTTACTCGAGTTTGTCTGAGCAGTTCTTC
-	TRBV6-5	-	TRBJ1-2	CASTLSPSNYGYTF	TGTGCCAGCACACTCTCCCCGTCTAACTATGGCTACACCTTC
few	TRBV4-1	-	TRBJ2-1	CASSAGNEQFF	TGCGCCAGCAGTGCCGGGAATGAGCAGTTCTTC
few	TRBV29-1	-	TRBJ2-7	CSVETAVEGPYEQYF	TGCAGCGTTGAGACAGCCGTGGAGGGACCCTACGAGCAGTACTTC
once	TRBV7-9	TRBD2	TRBJ2-3	CASSGQVRGANTDTQYF	TGTGCCAGCAGCGGCCAGGTGCGGGGGGCAAACACAGATACGCAGTATTTT
once	TRBV10-2	TRBD2	TRBJ2-3	CASSEFLAAGDTQYF	TGCGCCAGCAGTGAGTTCCTAGCGGCGGGAGATACGCAGTATTTT
-	TRBV6-5	TRBD2	TRBJ2-3	CASMAGGTDTQYF	TGTGCCAGCATGGCGGGGGGGACAGATACGCAGTATTTT
-	TRBV27	TRBD1	TRBJ1-4	CASSQDRAAEKLFF	TGTGCCAGCAGTCAAGACAGGGCGGCTGAAAAACTGTTTTTT
once	TRBV30	-	TRBJ1-1	CAWSSTGLNTEAFF	TGTGCCTGGAGTTCGACAGGTTTGAACACTGAAGCTTTCTTT
-	TRBV5-5	-	TRBJ2-1	CASSSGRSSYNEQFF	TGTGCCAGCAGCTCGGGACGGAGCTCCTACAATGAGCAGTTCTTC
once	TRBV2	-	TRBJ2-1	CASSAGYNEQFF	TGTGCCAGCAGTGCGGGGTACAATGAGCAGTTCTTC
-	TRBV29-1	-	TRBJ2-7	CSVDNWELDEQYF	TGCAGCGTTGACAATTGGGAGCTTGACGAGCAGTACTTC
-	TRBV7-2	TRBD2	TRBJ2-7	CASSLEASGDYEQYF	TGTGCCAGCAGCTTAGAGGCTAGCGGGGACTACGAGCAGTACTTC
-	TRBV7-9	-	TRBJ1-1	CASSFWETEAFF	TGTGCCAGCAGTTTTTGGGAGACTGAAGCTTTCTTT